The 3 T cell receptor beta chains reported below all come from one sample, sequenced in a study of beta chain features in type 1 diabetes. Sequenced material consisted of expressed TCRB transcripts (all of the isolated RNA was reverse transcribed). Data came from immunoSEQ multiplex PCR; TCRdb stores just in-frame clones and leaves some out. The sample has approximately 300,000 clones, approximately 11% seen once. The sequenced sample consisted of naive CD4+ T cells from blood. These receptors were obtained from a woman in her thirties in good health.

The CDR3 here is CASAQGRETQYF. The CDR3 region has the DNA TGTGCCAGCGCACAGGGTCGGGAGACCCAGTACTTC. The chain couples TRBV27 to TRBJ2-5, with D possibly matching TRBD1 (6 bases). CDR1 and CDR2 from the germline V gene are MNHEY and SMNVEV (reference sequence). CDR3 size: 12 residues. V dropped 8 bases and J dropped 5 bases, with 12 bases sitting between them.

The chain combines TRBV2 with TRBJ2-3; 8 nucleotides line up with TRBD2. V lost 6 bases, J lost 2 bases, and 10 bases stayed unmatched. This CDR3 region has 16 residues. The germline gives CDR1 SNHLY, CDR2 FYNNEI. CDR3 sequence reads: CASSNQLAEVTDTQYF. CDR3 DNA sequence: TGTGCCAGCAGCAATCAACTAGCGGAAGTCACAGATACGCAGTATTTT.

This chain uses TRBV28 with TRBJ1-2; 9 nucleotides match TRBD1. Trimming took 7 bases from V and 2 from J; bases not matched to a gene: 5. In germline, CDR1 is MDHEN, CDR2 SYDVKM. CDR3 size: 14 residues. The DNA of the CDR3 is TGTGCCAGCACCGGACAGGGGATAAACTATGGCTACACCTTC. It translates to CASTGQGINYGYTF.